This T cell receptor (beta chain) was sequenced during a study of vaccination effects on CD4 cells after COVID-19 (dated by TCRdb to between 2021 and 2022). As for the study more broadly: Across the study, the median time from the second dose to post-vaccine sampling was 72 days (range 14 to 241). The study compared SARS-CoV-2 spike-specific CD4+ TCR repertoires before and after mRNA vaccination in COVID-19 convalescent patients and infection-naive vaccine recipients. Altogether, some ten COVID-19 convalescent patients and a handful of SARS-CoV-2-naive healthy vaccine recipients made up the full study. Cultures from other donors in the study were sequenced with the Oncomine TCR Beta short-read assay on an Illumina iSeq 100. Broad study findings and their caveats: Limitations of the study were the small number of convalescent patients and the absence of early post-infection timepoints. Both infection-induced and vaccine-induced clones contracted markedly at late post-vaccination timepoints, which is consistent with waning T cell responses. Among healthy vaccine recipients, nearly all vaccine-induced clones were SARS-CoV-2 mono-reactive, and only 1 of 255 was cross-reactive with common cold coronaviruses.

Receptor libraries were prepared by the immunoSEQ multiplex PCR assay. DNA from the CD4+ T cells that had been cultured and isolated underwent TCR beta CDR3 sequencing. As for the original processing: Non-productive TCR sequences were discarded, and reads were trimmed to the CDR3 region, with only CDR3s of 7 or more amino acids retained. The MANAFEST web app was used to identify antigen-specific clonotypes by comparing expansion in peptide wells with expansion in reference cultures. Positive clones required FDR<0.05 expansion versus reference and all other wells, odds ratio above 5, and frequency above 0.1% in two replicate wells. A clonotype was called cross-reactive if it was significantly expanded both in SARS-CoV-2 spike wells and in at least one common cold coronavirus spike condition. CDR3 similarity was assessed by Levenshtein distance with the stringdist R package, and unrooted trees were built with ape in R 3.6.1. In its TCRdb copy, this immuneACCESS table keeps in-frame sequences only and misses some clones. Where compared with another copy, unresolved V genes explain less than half of these, and the others have no known cause. The DNA was the basis for D and trimming; V, J and clone size are from that table. This sample holds 10,000 to 15,000 clones; about 65% were observed only once. The ten largest clones take up over 7% of the sample.

The germline V gene yields MDHEN for CDR1 and SYDVKM for CDR2. V was cut back by 5 bases and J by 7 bases, leaving a gap of 17 bases between them. Including cysteine and phenylalanine, the CDR3 has 14 amino acids. CDR3 DNA is the only sequence kept; it has 42 bases, read in frame from the first base. The ViraFEST assay stimulated PBMC with viral peptide pools and then used TCR sequencing to identify antigen-specific CD4+ T cell clonotypes by expansion. After around 11 days of culture, CD4+ T cells were isolated with the EasySep CD4+ T cell isolation kit. Two doses of either the BNT162b2 or the mRNA-1273 mRNA SARS-CoV-2 vaccine were administered to participants. None of the healthy vaccine recipients had a prior SARS-CoV-2 infection, which was confirmed by nucleocapsid antibody tests that came back negative both before and after vaccination. Some 2 million PBMC per well were cultured in IMDM with approximately 5% human AB serum, roughly 11 IU/ml IL-2 and gentamicin, plus 10 ug/ml peptides. Half of the culture medium was replaced with fresh IL-2-containing medium on days 3 and 7. Unless otherwise noted, each peptide stimulation condition was cultured in triplicate wells. Using Ficoll-Paque Plus gradient centrifugation, PBMC were separated from whole blood and then either used fresh or cryopreserved at -140C. The overlapping peptide pools covered the spike proteins of SARS-CoV-2 and of the common cold coronaviruses HCoV-NL63, HCoV-OC43 and HCoV-229E. The QIAamp micro DNA kit was used to extract genomic DNA from the cultured CD4+ T cells.

Comments on this clone: Its target antigen remains unknown. One base away there is no much larger clone; base qualities are not given.

The TCR was taken from a human donor who received a COVID-19 vaccine. Rearrangement joined TRBV28 to TRBJ1-2; tentative D gene TRBD1, with 6 bases matching. The starting material was CD4+ T cells from PBMCs cultured with SARS-CoV-2 spike peptides, obtained after COVID-19 vaccination. This sample's cell subset or site label indicates: SARS-CoV-2 spike overlapping peptide pool stimulation. Here is the DNA: TGTGCCAGCAGTACCTCCAGGGGCTGGATTGGCTACACCTTC. It specifies CASSTSRGWIGYTF.